The present TCR beta chain was sequenced within a study of blood T cell repertoires in COVID-19. For the study at large: Material from acute and convalescent COVID-19 was sourced from the United States, Italy and Spain. PBMCs, B-cell-depleted T cells, or T cells were the source of the cDNA or gDNA that made up the material.

This clone has a handful of counts. Original methodology: From reference gene primer amplification, estimates of nucleated cell counts were derived. This table comes from immunoSEQ multiplex PCR, and its TCRdb copy is limited to in-frame clones, with some not included. V, J and clone size reflect that table, while D and trimming were determined from the DNA. This sample has about 220,000 clones, with around four fifths found just once. The CDR3 spans 17 residues. Trimming left V 2 bases short and J 2 bases short, with 16 bases between. Germline CDR1 is MNHEY and CDR2 is SMNVEV (reference sequence). The chain recombines TRBV27 with TRBJ1-3; possible D gene TRBD1, 5 bases. Sequencing was done on a sample of peripheral blood. The sequence derives from a man younger than 40 with active or convalescent COVID-19. The CDR3 DNA reads TGTGCCAGCAGTTTAAACGGTCGGGGGTTGGCTGGAAACACCATATATTTT. It is translated as CASSLNGRGLAGNTIYF.